The 30 T cell receptor beta chains listed next were all sequenced from one sample in a study of cytomegalovirus exposure and HLA in healthy donors. The PCR was carried out with 60 Vbeta primers and 13 Jbeta primers. The protocol was immunoSEQ multiplex PCR, while the TCRdb copy is restricted to in-frame clones and leaves out a portion. The sample includes roughly 98,000 clones, roughly 79% of them seen just once. The material sequenced was PBMCs. The receptors were sampled from a woman between 65 and 79 years old in good health and CMV-seropositive.

As DNA, the CDR3 is TGTGCCAGCAAAAAGTGGGCAGCCAGCTCCTACGAGCAGTACTTC. Amino acid sequence: CASKKWAASSYEQYF. The rearrangement uses TRBV27 and TRBJ2-7; D call uncertain. The CDR3 spans 15 residues. Between the trimmed V and J ends, which lost 7 bases and 0 bases, there was a span of 16 bases. Germline V gene data show CDR1 as MNHEY and CDR2 as SMNVEV (reference sequence).

V and J are TRBV7-9 and TRBJ1-1; D uncertain. Trimming removed 1 base at V and 4 bases at J, with 7 bases between. The CDR3 length is 13 residues. Germline V lookup: CDR1 SEHNR, CDR2 FQNEAQ (reference sequence). Here the CDR3 reads CASSLEPGTEAFF. The DNA for the CDR3 is TGTGCCAGCAGCTTAGAACCAGGCACTGAAGCTTTCTTT.

This clone has only one observation. The gene calls are TRBV9 and TRBJ1-1; 7 positions match TRBD1. This CDR3 has 17 residues. Per the germline V gene, CDR1 is SGDLS and CDR2 is YYNGEE. Trimming at V came to 2 bases and at J to 3 bases, leaving 13 bases not matched to a gene. CDR3 in amino acids: CASSVGINRGAYTEAFF. The CDR3 DNA follows: TGTGCCAGCAGCGTGGGAATTAACAGGGGAGCGTACACTGAAGCTTTCTTT.

V and J are TRBV28 and TRBJ1-4, with 9 bases lining up with TRBD1. The CDR3 contains 19 residues. The germline gives CDR1 MDHEN, CDR2 SYDVKM. The ends lost 6 bases at V and 8 bases at J; junction bases unmatched: 22. DNA of the CDR3: TGTGCCAGCAGCCCCCCACCAGGGACCGCACAGGGGGCGGGGGAAAAACTGTTTTTT. Its protein is CASSPPPGTAQGAGEKLFF.

This clone was observed a handful of times. The chain joins TRBV4-3 to TRBJ2-1; 10 nucleotides line up with TRBD2. CDR1 and CDR2 from the germline V gene are LGHNA and YSLEER. V shed 2 bases, J shed 12 bases, and the junction held 7 bases outside the gene matches. The CDR3 is made up of 14 amino acids. CDR3 region: CASSQHSGGSPQFF. The CDR3 DNA reads as TGCGCCAGCAGCCAACATAGCGGGGGGTCCCCGCAGTTCTTC.

The J gene is TRBJ2-7, the V gene TRBV2; TRBD2 agrees at 11 bases. Trimming took 3 bases from V and 7 from J; bases not matched to a gene: 11. CDR3 size: 16 residues. CDR1 is SNHLY and CDR2 is FYNNEI in the germline V gene. The CDR3 bases are TGTGCCAGCAGTGAGGTTCTTCCTAGCGGGAGGTTAGAGCAGTACTTC. Protein: CASSEVLPSGRLEQYF.

A single count supports this clone. V and J are TRBV7-2 and TRBJ2-1; 11 nucleotides match TRBD2. Trimming cost V 7 bases and J 9 bases; bases outside gene matches: 14. This CDR3 is 16 amino acids long. Germline CDR1 SGHTA, CDR2 FQGNSA. The CDR3 loop reads CASTKFGASGRIEQFF. CDR3 nucleotides: TGTGCCAGCACAAAATTCGGGGCTAGCGGGAGGATTGAGCAGTTCTTC.

This clone was counted a single time. CDR3 loop: CAIRTGTGETGELFF. The CDR3 DNA reads as TGTGCCATCAGGACCGGGACAGGGGAAACCGGGGAGCTGTTTTTT. The chain employs TRBV10-3 and TRBJ2-2, with 10 bases that match TRBD1. With V trimmed by 6 bases and J by 5 bases, 6 bases remained unmatched. The CDR3 is 15 amino acids. Germline CDR1 is ENHRY and CDR2 is SYGVKD.

This chain connects TRBV5-4 to TRBJ2-5, with 9 bases that match TRBD1. V dropped 2 bases and J dropped 2; count of bases not matched to a gene: 7. This CDR3 region has 16 residues. In germline, CDR1 is SGHNT, CDR2 YYREEE (reference sequence). The CDR3 spells CASSFGTGSAQETQYF. For the CDR3, the DNA is TGTGCCAGCAGCTTCGGGACAGGGTCCGCTCAAGAGACCCAGTACTTC.

The chain links TRBV7-9 to TRBJ2-7, with TRBD1 as a possible D gene (6 bases). CDR1 is SEHNR, CDR2 FQNEAQ, per germline (reference sequence). Trimming pared 0 bases from V and 1 base from J, leaving 22 bases between. CDR3 length equals 19 residues. This CDR3 is CASSLALRAGQPRSYEQYF. DNA of the CDR3: TGTGCCAGCAGCTTAGCGCTACGGGCTGGACAGCCCCGATCCTACGAGCAGTACTTC.

The V and J genes are TRBV7-6 and TRBJ2-7, with D possibly being TRBD2 (6 bases). CDR1 is SGHVS and CDR2 is FNYEAQ in the germline V gene. This CDR3 region has 14 residues. V was clipped by 3 bases and J by 6 bases, with 15 bases between them. The CDR3 here is CASSFSGGASEQYF. Here the CDR3 DNA reads TGTGCCAGCAGCTTTAGCGGCGGGGCCTCCGAGCAGTACTTC.

This rearrangement joins TRBV4-2 to TRBJ2-7; 7 nucleotides align to TRBD2. The V segment lost 4 bases and the J segment 5 bases; nucleotides outside the gene matches: 14. The length of the CDR3 is 16 residues. The germline V gene encodes CDR1 LGHNA and CDR2 YNFKEQ. The DNA of the CDR3 is TGTGCCAGCAGCCCAGCGGACCGCGGGAGATTTAACGAGCAGTACTTC. It translates to CASSPADRGRFNEQYF.

The genes are TRBV7-9 and TRBJ1-1; the match to TRBD1 covers 7 bases. CDR1 is SEHNR and CDR2 is FQNEAQ in the germline V gene (reference sequence). This CDR3 is built from 15 residues. J was trimmed by 2 bases and V by 5 bases; bases with no gene match: 8. CDR3: CASSDPGQTNTEAFF. The CDR3 region has the DNA TGTGCCAGCAGCGACCCGGGACAGACTAACACTGAAGCTTTCTTT.

This clone has only one observation. This chain links TRBV6-5 with TRBJ2-7; TRBD1 agrees at 7 bases. The CDR3 totals 13 residues. Germline CDR1 is MNHEY and CDR2 is SVGAGI. The J segment lost 4 bases and the V segment lost 2 bases, leaving 2 bases of the junction unmatched. The CDR3, as DNA: TGTGCCAGCAGTTACCTGGACAGGTACGAGCAGTACTTC. Its translation is CASSYLDRYEQYF.

The chain employs TRBV2 and TRBJ2-2; 9 bases fit TRBD1. The CDR3 has 14 residues. The trim removed 6 bases at V and 7 bases at J, leaving 6 bases unmatched. Germline-derived CDR1 and CDR2 are SNHLY and FYNNEI. The DNA of the CDR3 is TGTGCCAGCAGATACAGGGGGCAAGGCGGGGAGCTGTTTTTT. The encoded protein is CASRYRGQGGELFF.

On this clone itself: The junction shows a germline mismatch at one end, possibly a read error. This sequence joins TRBV7-9 and TRBJ1-3, with D possibly matching TRBD1 (5 bases). CDR1 SEHNR and CDR2 FQNEAQ come from the germline V gene (reference sequence). The CDR3 has 15 residues. CDR3 coding DNA: TGTTCCAGCAGCCCCGGGGGTAGCTCTGGAAACACCATATATTTT. This encodes CSSSPGGSSGNTIYF.

Here the CDR3 reads CASSVVAGGLGSGANVLTF. As DNA, the CDR3 is TGTGCCAGCAGCGTAGTGGCAGGGGGTTTGGGGTCTGGGGCCAACGTCCTGACTTTC. The chain carries TRBV9 and TRBJ2-6; 7 bases are a match to TRBD1. This CDR3 is built from 19 residues. V shed 0 bases, J shed 1 base, and the junction held 10 bases outside the gene matches. Germline assignment: CDR1 SGDLS and CDR2 YYNGEE.

This clone was seen a handful of times. V is TRBV19 and J is TRBJ2-3; TRBD2 matches 7 bases. CDR3 length: 16 amino acids. The germline CDR1 and CDR2 sequences are LNHDA and SQIVND (reference sequence). Losses at the gene ends were 3 bases for V and 0 bases for J; bases not matched to a gene: 6. In nucleotides, the CDR3 is TGTGCCAGTAGTATGGGAAGCGGGACTAGCACAGATACGCAGTATTTT. Amino acids: CASSMGSGTSTDTQYF.

The chain carries TRBV2 and TRBJ2-6; possibly TRBD2 for D (5 bases). The V gene lost 5 bases and the J gene lost 2 bases, with 10 bases spanning the gap. Germline-derived CDR1 and CDR2 are SNHLY and FYNNEI. There are 15 residues in the CDR3. DNA of the CDR3: TGTGCCAGCAGTCTCGGGATAGCTGGGGCCAACGTCCTGACTTTC. Translation gives CASSLGIAGANVLTF.

The chain links TRBV15 to TRBJ1-5; no reliable D call. V lost 7 bases, J lost 3 bases, and 13 bases lay in between. This CDR3 has 14 residues. Germline CDR1 is LNHNV and CDR2 is YYDKDF (reference sequence). The DNA for the CDR3 is TGTGCCACCACCGCGGAAAGATTCAATCAGCCCCAGCATTTT. It specifies CATTAERFNQPQHF.

CDR3 nucleotides: TGTGCCACCTACCGGGGGGATCGTGGAGGCTACACCTTC. Protein product: CATYRGDRGGYTF. V and J are TRBV28 and TRBJ1-2; maybe TRBD1 (5 bases). This CDR3 spans 13 amino acids. Germline V gives CDR1 MDHEN, CDR2 SYDVKM. The V end was cut by 10 bases, the J end by 8 bases, with 20 bases between.

V usage is TRBV28 and J usage is TRBJ2-3; 14 bases line up with TRBD2. This CDR3 has 17 amino acids. Germline V gene data show CDR1 as MDHEN and CDR2 as SYDVKM. V lost 5 bases and J lost 4; bases outside the gene matches: 8. CDR3 sequence (DNA): TGTGCCAGCAGTCCCGGGACTAGCGGGAGTCTCTCAGATACGCAGTATTTT. Protein sequence: CASSPGTSGSLSDTQYF.

The chain recombines TRBV6-1 with TRBJ1-5, with 7 bases lining up with TRBD1. CDR1 is MNHNS, CDR2 SASEGT, per germline. V was clipped by 3 bases and J by 5 bases; unmatched bases: 4. CDR3 length: 14 amino acids. The CDR3 loop reads CASSEGTADQPQHF. DNA of the CDR3: TGTGCCAGCAGTGAGGGGACAGCCGATCAGCCCCAGCATTTT.

V is TRBV19 and J is TRBJ1-6, with 7 positions matching TRBD1. With V trimmed by 9 bases and J by 6 bases, 8 bases remained unmatched. Looked up from germline, CDR1 is LNHDA and CDR2 is SQIVND (reference sequence). The length of the CDR3 is 14 residues. The CDR3 region has the DNA TGTGCCAGCCGGGGACAGAGTAGTAATTCACCCCTCCACTTT. It specifies CASRGQSSNSPLHF.

The gene calls are TRBV27 and TRBJ2-3; TRBD2 agrees at 9 bases. With 5 bases clipped from V and 8 bases from J, the junction kept 14 bases outside the gene matches. Germline assignment: CDR1 MNHEY and CDR2 SMNVEV (reference sequence). The length of the CDR3 is 16 residues. The CDR3 DNA reads as TGTGCCAGCAGTCTCTCCCGGGCTAGCGGGGTTGGTACGCAGTATTTT. Translating it yields CASSLSRASGVGTQYF.

V and J are TRBV11-2 and TRBJ1-4; tentative D call: TRBD1 (6 bases). Deletions cut 5 bases from V and 4 bases from J, with 14 bases between. Germline V gene data show CDR1 as SGHAT and CDR2 as FQNNGV. The CDR3 runs to 15 residues. As DNA, the CDR3 is TGTGCCAGCAGCACCCAGGGGCAGGGTAATGAAAAACTGTTTTTT. As protein: CASSTQGQGNEKLFF. Supplemented by reference TRBV11-2 and TRBJ1-4, the full variable domain reads EAGVAQSPRYKIIEKRQSVAFWCNPISGHATLYWYQQILGQGPKLLIQFQNNGVVDDSQLPKDRFSAERLKGVDSTLKIQPAKLEDSAVYLCASSTQGQGNEKLFFGSGTQLSVL.

This chain uses TRBV29-1 with TRBJ1-5, with TRBD1 identical over 10 bases. The CDR3 consists of 15 residues. Trimming took 5 bases from V and 7 from J; bases not matched to a gene: 11. Germline V gene sequence: CDR1 SQVTM, CDR2 ANQGSEA. The CDR3 spells CSVYTGTGVGQPQHF. CDR3 in DNA: TGCAGCGTTTATACCGGGACAGGGGTTGGACAGCCCCAGCATTTT.

The chain joins TRBV5-1 to TRBJ2-5; 9 positions agree with TRBD1. CDR1 is SGHRS, CDR2 YFSETQ, per germline. This CDR3 contains 15 residues. Trimming at V came to 4 bases and at J to 5 bases, leaving 9 bases not matched to a gene. CDR3 amino acids: CASSLGTGRRETQYF. The CDR3 DNA reads TGCGCCAGCAGCCTAGGGACAGGGCGGCGCGAGACCCAGTACTTC. Drawing the rest from reference TRBV5-1 and TRBJ2-5, the complete variable domain is KAGVTQTPRYLIKTRGQQVTLSCSPISGHRSVSWYQQTPGQGLQFLFEYFSETQRNKGNFPGRFSGRQFSNSRSEMNVSTLELGDSALYLCASSLGTGRRETQYFGPGTRLLVL.

This clone has just one count. This chain joins TRBV6-5 and TRBJ1-5; the match to TRBD1 covers 10 bases. Germline CDR1 is MNHEY and CDR2 is SVGAGI. There are 16 residues in the CDR3. Trimming at V came to 4 bases and at J to 2 bases, leaving 5 bases not matched to a gene. As DNA, the CDR3 is TGTGCCAGCAGTTCCGCCGGGACAGGGGGCAATCAGCCCCAGCATTTT. Translating it yields CASSSAGTGGNQPQHF.

V gene TRBV15 combines with J gene TRBJ1-1, with unresolved D. Germline CDR1 LNHNV, CDR2 YYDKDF (reference sequence). This CDR3 is 16 amino acids long. The germline V and J ends were trimmed by 1 base and 4 bases, with 16 bases remaining between them. This chain's CDR3 is CATSRGWETMSTEAFF. The CDR3 nucleotides read TGTGCCACCAGCAGAGGTTGGGAGACAATGAGCACTGAAGCTTTCTTT.